The 32 T cell receptor beta chains reported below all come from one sample, sequenced in a study of a mutant IDH1 vaccine in newly diagnosed glioma. The repertoire was sequenced with immunoSEQ multiplex PCR; TCRdb's copy has only in-frame clones and lacks some. The data contain about 35,000 clones, about 80% of them singletons. For these receptors, no antigen is known. Time point given: week 11, during vaccination. Vaccination used 300 ug of mutant IDH1 20-mer peptide per dose, with topical imiquimod. The sample was peripheral blood mononuclear cells (PBMCs), taken from a glioma patient whose treatment included an IDH1 peptide vaccine. These receptors were obtained from a woman aged 30 to 39 with glioma. Some clones in this sample may be carry-over from other donors' samples.

This sequence joins TRBV6-1 and TRBJ1-4; perhaps TRBD1 as D (5 bases). Trimming removed 6 bases from V and 7 bases from J, with 15 bases in between. Germline-derived CDR1 and CDR2 are MNHNS and SASEGT. The CDR3 runs 14 residues. CDR3 bases: TGTGCCAGCAGCCCTCAGGGAGGTGGTGAAAAACTGTTTTTT. Residues: CASSPQGGGEKLFF.

The chain is built from TRBV4-2 and TRBJ2-1, with 10 bases aligning to TRBD2. Per germline, CDR1 LGHNA and CDR2 YNFKEQ. The CDR3 is made up of 20 amino acids. With 1 base clipped from V and 9 bases from J, the junction kept 21 bases outside the gene matches. DNA of the CDR3: TGTGCCAGCAGCCAAGGCCCGGGGCAGCAGGCTAGCGGGAGAGGGGTTGAGCAGTTCTTC. It translates to CASSQGPGQQASGRGVEQFF.

The genes are TRBV2 and TRBJ1-2, with 7 bases fitting TRBD1. The germline V gene has CDR1 SNHLY and CDR2 FYNNEI. J gave up 2 bases and V 5 bases, and 5 bases lay outside the gene matches. CDR3 length equals 14 residues. CDR3 region: CASSKTGVNYGYTF. CDR3 bases: TGTGCCAGCAGTAAAACAGGGGTCAACTATGGCTACACCTTC.

This chain links TRBV6-5 with TRBJ2-3; the D gene is possibly TRBD1 (5 bases). Germline V gene lookup returns CDR1 MNHEY and CDR2 SVGAGI. The CDR3 contains 15 residues. V was pared by 0 bases and J by 3 bases, with 10 bases between. The CDR3 protein is CASSYSESGTDTQYF. As DNA, the CDR3 is TGTGCCAGCAGTTACTCTGAATCAGGGACAGATACGCAGTATTTT.

This clone was found once. The V gene is TRBV23-1, the J gene TRBJ2-5; D unresolved. TRBV23-1 is reported as an ORF; its role is uncertain. There are 12 residues in the CDR3. Trimming cost V 4 bases and J 5 bases, with 8 bases left between them. CDR3 loop: CASSPLGETQYF. The CDR3 region has the DNA TGCGCCAGCAGTCCCCTGGGGGAGACCCAGTACTTC.

The chain is built from TRBV6-1 and TRBJ2-5, with D maybe TRBD2 (6 bases). The V end was cut by 3 bases, the J end by 5 bases, with 16 bases between. Germline lookup yields CDR1 MNHNS and CDR2 SASEGT. The CDR3 contains 15 residues. The CDR3: CASSEYGPGGETQYF. The CDR3 bases are TGTGCCAGCAGTGAGTACGGGCCCGGGGGTGAGACCCAGTACTTC.

The genes are TRBV5-4 and TRBJ2-2; TRBD2 agrees at 8 bases. This CDR3 is 16 amino acids long. Trimming at V came to 0 bases and at J to 5 bases, leaving 6 bases not matched to a gene. Germline V CDR1 and CDR2: SGHNT, YYREEE (reference sequence). Written as DNA, the CDR3 is TGTGCCAGCAGCTTGGATGCGGGGGGAGGGACCGGGGAGCTGTTTTTT. It is translated as CASSLDAGGGTGELFF.

The gene calls are TRBV19 and TRBJ1-5; 7 bases are a match to TRBD1. The CDR3 contains 13 residues. Germline loops: CDR1 LNHDA, CDR2 SQIVND (reference sequence). The V gene end was trimmed by 5 bases and the J gene end by 5 bases; junction bases not matched to a gene: 3. The CDR3: CASSSQGDQPQHF. The CDR3 region has the DNA TGTGCCAGTAGTTCGCAGGGGGATCAGCCCCAGCATTTT.

The rearrangement uses TRBV5-6 and TRBJ2-2, with TRBD2 as a possible D gene (5 bases). With 4 bases removed from V and 7 bases from J, the gap between germline ends came to 8 bases. The CDR3 runs 12 residues. Looked up from germline, CDR1 is SGHDT and CDR2 is YYEEEE. DNA of the CDR3: TGTGCCAGCAGCCACCGGGGCGGGGAGCTGTTTTTT. Its protein product is CASSHRGGELFF.

The chain has TRBV5-4 and TRBJ2-7, with no clear D. CDR1 and CDR2 from the germline V gene are SGHNT and YYREEE (reference sequence). The V end lost 4 bases, the J end lost 0 bases, and 5 bases lay between the germline ends. This CDR3 spans 12 amino acids. DNA for the CDR3: TGTGCCAGCAGCGGTAGCTCCTACGAGCAGTACTTC. Translation gives CASSGSSYEQYF.

The chain combines TRBV7-2 with TRBJ1-3; D gene ambiguous. The V end was cut by 1 base, the J end by 9 bases, with 10 bases between. From germline, CDR1 is SGHTA and CDR2 FQGNSA. CDR3 size: 13 residues. The CDR3 DNA is TGTGCCAGCAGCTTAGGAGGGCGGGGCACCATATATTTT. It codes for CASSLGGRGTIYF.

This rearrangement joins TRBV11-3 to TRBJ1-2; possibly TRBD1 for D (5 bases). The CDR3 sequence is 13 residues long. Deletions cut 5 bases from V and 5 bases from J, with 12 bases between. The germline gives CDR1 SGHNT, CDR2 YENEEA. The CDR3 DNA follows: TGTGCCAGCAGCCCCAGAGGGGATTATGGCTACACCTTC. Protein product: CASSPRGDYGYTF.

CDR3 region: CASSPPIGIDTQYF. DNA for the CDR3: TGCGCCAGCAGCCCTCCCATAGGGATTGATACGCAGTATTTT. The J gene is TRBJ2-3, the V gene TRBV4-1; D remains unclear. Trimming stripped 4 bases from V and 6 bases from J, with 14 bases between. Germline CDR1 and CDR2: MGHRA and YSYEKL. This CDR3 is 14 amino acids long.

The V call is TRBV5-1, the J call TRBJ2-7; 10 bases agree with TRBD2. The CDR3 contains 16 residues. Germline CDR1 reads SGHRS; CDR2 reads YFSETQ. Unmatched junction bases numbered 10, after V lost 4 bases and J lost 3 bases. CDR3 DNA sequence: TGCGCCAGCAGCCAAACTAGCGGGATAGGGAGCTACGAGCAGTACTTC. Its translation is CASSQTSGIGSYEQYF.

This clone showed up just once. This chain uses TRBV18 with TRBJ2-6; 9 nucleotides match TRBD2. The CDR3 has 19 amino acids. The germline CDR1 and CDR2 sequences are KGHSH and LQKENI. The V gene end was trimmed by 4 bases and the J gene end by 0 bases; junction bases not matched to a gene: 10. The CDR3 DNA sequence: TGTGCCAGCTCACTACTAGGACTAGCGCTGAGCTCTGGGGCCAACGTCCTGACTTTC. It is translated as CASSLLGLALSSGANVLTF.

The chain uses TRBV5-1 and TRBJ1-5; D perhaps matches TRBD1 (5 bases). The CDR3 length is 15 residues. Germline V gives CDR1 SGHRS, CDR2 YFSETQ. V gave up 4 bases and J gave up 0 bases, with 11 bases separating them. The CDR3 protein is CASSPGDGSNQPQHF. CDR3 DNA: TGCGCCAGCAGCCCTGGGGACGGTAGCAATCAGCCCCAGCATTTT.

The rearrangement joins TRBV2 to TRBJ2-1, with TRBD2 matching over 7 bases. CDR1 is SNHLY and CDR2 is FYNNEI in the germline V gene. The CDR3 totals 14 residues. V gave up 7 bases and J gave up 8 bases; unmatched junction bases: 11. CDR3: CASTRGEGLDEQFF. In nucleotides, the CDR3 is TGTGCCAGCACCCGGGGGGAGGGCCTTGATGAGCAGTTCTTC.

The chain couples TRBV10-3 to TRBJ2-1; 12 nucleotides match TRBD2. The CDR3 extends over 19 amino acids. From germline, CDR1 is ENHRY and CDR2 SYGVKD. The V gene end was trimmed by 1 base and the J gene end by 1 base; junction bases not matched to a gene: 8. The CDR3 DNA follows: TGTGCCATCAGTGAGTGGGGGACTAGCGGGTTTAGTTCCTACAATGAGCAGTTCTTC. As protein: CAISEWGTSGFSSYNEQFF.

In this sample, this clone turned up a few times. The gene calls are TRBV6-6 and TRBJ1-1; D unresolved. V was clipped by 6 bases and J by 6 bases, with 17 bases between them. This CDR3 is built from 14 residues. Germline assignment: CDR1 MNHNY and CDR2 SVGAGI (reference sequence). CDR3 in amino acids: CASSHGSVVSEAFF. CDR3 DNA sequence: TGTGCCAGCAGCCACGGGTCGGTGGTATCTGAAGCTTTCTTT.

This rearrangement joins TRBV2 to TRBJ1-1; a possible D gene is TRBD1 (6 bases). CDR3 length equals 16 residues. Trimming pared 0 bases from V and 2 bases from J, leaving 13 bases between. CDR1 is SNHLY and CDR2 is FYNNEI in the germline V gene. CDR3 coding DNA: TGTGCCAGCAGTGAAGCCCATACAGGGAAAAACACTGAAGCTTTCTTT. Its translation: CASSEAHTGKNTEAFF.

The genes are TRBV9 and TRBJ1-1, with 7 bases fitting TRBD1. The germline gives CDR1 SGDLS, CDR2 YYNGEE. V lost 4 bases and J lost 2; bases outside the gene matches: 5. CDR3 length: 14 amino acids. DNA for the CDR3: TGTGCCAGCAGCTTCAGGGGGGGCAACACTGAAGCTTTCTTT. Translating it yields CASSFRGGNTEAFF.

This chain joins TRBV5-4 and TRBJ1-4, with a tentative D call TRBD1 (6 bases). The V and J ends lost 4 bases and 8 bases respectively, with 18 bases between them. The germline CDR1 and CDR2 sequences are SGHNT and YYREEE (reference sequence). CDR3 length equals 15 residues. The CDR3 region has the DNA TGTGCCAGCAGCACGAGGATTGGGGGCCAGGAAAAACTGTTTTTT. Translating gives CASSTRIGGQEKLFF.

This clone was seen only a few times. This sequence joins TRBV11-3 and TRBJ1-1; 10 positions match TRBD1. Germline V gives CDR1 SGHNT, CDR2 YENEEA. Trimming at V came to 5 bases and at J to 4 bases, leaving 7 bases not matched to a gene. This CDR3 has 15 residues. CDR3 sequence: CASSHRDRGITEAFF. The CDR3, as DNA: TGTGCCAGCAGCCACCGGGACAGGGGCATCACTGAAGCTTTCTTT.

This clone is medium-sized within its sample. The rearrangement uses TRBV10-3 and TRBJ1-1; D gene unclear. Trimming shortened V by 3 bases and J by 1 base, and 9 bases separated the two germline ends. Germline V gene data show CDR1 as ENHRY and CDR2 as SYGVKD. The CDR3 loop spans 14 amino acids. CDR3 sequence: CAISDRLKNTEAFF. Written as DNA, the CDR3 is TGTGCCATCAGTGACAGGCTGAAGAACACTGAAGCTTTCTTT.

This clone was recorded once. The chain has TRBV30 and TRBJ2-1; TRBD2 agrees at 14 bases. V lost 3 bases, J lost 6 bases, and 1 base stayed unmatched. The length of the CDR3 is 14 residues. Germline-derived CDR1 and CDR2 are GTSNPN and SVGIG (reference sequence). In DNA, the CDR3 is TGTGCCTGGAGGGGACTAGCGGGAGTCAATGAGCAGTTCTTC. Its translation: CAWRGLAGVNEQFF. The variable domain in full, completed from reference TRBV30 and TRBJ2-1, reads SQTIHQWPATLVQPVGSPLSLECTVEGTSNPNLYWYRQAAGRGLQLLFYSVGIGQISSEVPQNLSASRPQDRQFILSSKKLLLSDSGFYLCAWRGLAGVNEQFFGPGTRLTVL.

The chain couples TRBV18 to TRBJ2-7; 9 nucleotides agree with TRBD2. The V gene's germline CDR1 is KGHSH and CDR2 LQKENI. The CDR3 is 15 amino acids. V trimming: 6 bases; J trimming: 5 bases; junction bases outside the gene matches: 11. CDR3 nucleotide sequence: TGTGCCAGCTCCCCTCCGGCGGGAGGGGCCCACGAGCAGTACTTC. Amino acids: CASSPPAGGAHEQYF.

The DNA of the CDR3 is TGCAGCGTTGATGGTCGGTTGGGGAACCCGAACACTGAAGCTTTCTTT. Amino acids: CSVDGRLGNPNTEAFF. The V gene is TRBV29-1, the J gene TRBJ1-1, with D unresolved. V was cut by 3 bases and J by 1 base, with 18 bases left in between. This CDR3 has 16 residues. Germline CDR1 and CDR2: SQVTM and ANQGSEA.

This clone was found a few times. V usage is TRBV30 and J usage is TRBJ1-2, with a weak D call TRBD1 (6 bases). The CDR3 loop spans 14 amino acids. CDR1 is GTSNPN, CDR2 SVGIG, per germline (reference sequence). Trimming shortened V by 0 bases and J by 5 bases, and 13 bases separated the two germline ends. The CDR3 protein is CAWSVGGAGYGYTF. The CDR3 coding sequence is TGTGCCTGGAGTGTGGGGGGGGCAGGTTATGGCTACACCTTC.

This chain links TRBV4-1 with TRBJ2-1, with TRBD1 matching 8 bases. This CDR3 comprises 16 residues. V was clipped by 4 bases and J by 5 bases; unmatched bases: 10. Germline V gives CDR1 MGHRA, CDR2 YSYEKL. This chain's CDR3 is CASSLGPGGRHNEQFF. The CDR3 region has the DNA TGCGCCAGCAGCCTAGGCCCAGGGGGCAGACACAATGAGCAGTTCTTC.

The chain uses TRBV25-1 and TRBJ2-7, with 7 nucleotides matching TRBD2. This CDR3 has 16 residues. Germline CDR1 is MGHDK and CDR2 is SYGVNS. Trimming removed 4 bases from V and 5 bases from J; junction bases left unmatched: 14. CDR3: CASSGGGRTGKDEQYF. The DNA of the CDR3 is TGTGCCAGCAGTGGCGGGGGTAGGACGGGGAAGGACGAGCAGTACTTC.

The gene calls are TRBV9 and TRBJ1-2, with 9 positions matching TRBD1. There are 16 residues in the CDR3. V lost 10 bases and J lost 1; bases outside the gene matches: 14. The V gene's germline CDR1 is SGDLS and CDR2 YYNGEE. CDR3 sequence (DNA): TGTGCCTCCTCCTCAGGGGGACAGGGAAATAACTATGGCTACACCTTC. As protein: CASSSGGQGNNYGYTF. The full variable domain, its missing parts supplied by reference TRBV9 and TRBJ1-2, is DSGVTQTPKHLITATGQRVTLRCSPRSGDLSVYWYQQSLDQGLQFLIQYYNGEERAKGNILERFSAQQFPDLHSELNLSSLELGDSALYFCASSSGGQGNNYGYTFGSGTRLTVV.

This rearrangement joins TRBV15 to TRBJ2-7; 7 nucleotides align to TRBD2. The CDR3 contains 16 residues. Trimming removed 1 base from V and 3 bases from J; junction bases left unmatched: 9. The V gene's germline CDR1 is LNHNV and CDR2 YYDKDF (reference sequence). CDR3 DNA: TGTGCCACCAGCAGAGGCGGAGCGGGAAATGGCTACGAGCAGTACTTC. It specifies CATSRGGAGNGYEQYF.